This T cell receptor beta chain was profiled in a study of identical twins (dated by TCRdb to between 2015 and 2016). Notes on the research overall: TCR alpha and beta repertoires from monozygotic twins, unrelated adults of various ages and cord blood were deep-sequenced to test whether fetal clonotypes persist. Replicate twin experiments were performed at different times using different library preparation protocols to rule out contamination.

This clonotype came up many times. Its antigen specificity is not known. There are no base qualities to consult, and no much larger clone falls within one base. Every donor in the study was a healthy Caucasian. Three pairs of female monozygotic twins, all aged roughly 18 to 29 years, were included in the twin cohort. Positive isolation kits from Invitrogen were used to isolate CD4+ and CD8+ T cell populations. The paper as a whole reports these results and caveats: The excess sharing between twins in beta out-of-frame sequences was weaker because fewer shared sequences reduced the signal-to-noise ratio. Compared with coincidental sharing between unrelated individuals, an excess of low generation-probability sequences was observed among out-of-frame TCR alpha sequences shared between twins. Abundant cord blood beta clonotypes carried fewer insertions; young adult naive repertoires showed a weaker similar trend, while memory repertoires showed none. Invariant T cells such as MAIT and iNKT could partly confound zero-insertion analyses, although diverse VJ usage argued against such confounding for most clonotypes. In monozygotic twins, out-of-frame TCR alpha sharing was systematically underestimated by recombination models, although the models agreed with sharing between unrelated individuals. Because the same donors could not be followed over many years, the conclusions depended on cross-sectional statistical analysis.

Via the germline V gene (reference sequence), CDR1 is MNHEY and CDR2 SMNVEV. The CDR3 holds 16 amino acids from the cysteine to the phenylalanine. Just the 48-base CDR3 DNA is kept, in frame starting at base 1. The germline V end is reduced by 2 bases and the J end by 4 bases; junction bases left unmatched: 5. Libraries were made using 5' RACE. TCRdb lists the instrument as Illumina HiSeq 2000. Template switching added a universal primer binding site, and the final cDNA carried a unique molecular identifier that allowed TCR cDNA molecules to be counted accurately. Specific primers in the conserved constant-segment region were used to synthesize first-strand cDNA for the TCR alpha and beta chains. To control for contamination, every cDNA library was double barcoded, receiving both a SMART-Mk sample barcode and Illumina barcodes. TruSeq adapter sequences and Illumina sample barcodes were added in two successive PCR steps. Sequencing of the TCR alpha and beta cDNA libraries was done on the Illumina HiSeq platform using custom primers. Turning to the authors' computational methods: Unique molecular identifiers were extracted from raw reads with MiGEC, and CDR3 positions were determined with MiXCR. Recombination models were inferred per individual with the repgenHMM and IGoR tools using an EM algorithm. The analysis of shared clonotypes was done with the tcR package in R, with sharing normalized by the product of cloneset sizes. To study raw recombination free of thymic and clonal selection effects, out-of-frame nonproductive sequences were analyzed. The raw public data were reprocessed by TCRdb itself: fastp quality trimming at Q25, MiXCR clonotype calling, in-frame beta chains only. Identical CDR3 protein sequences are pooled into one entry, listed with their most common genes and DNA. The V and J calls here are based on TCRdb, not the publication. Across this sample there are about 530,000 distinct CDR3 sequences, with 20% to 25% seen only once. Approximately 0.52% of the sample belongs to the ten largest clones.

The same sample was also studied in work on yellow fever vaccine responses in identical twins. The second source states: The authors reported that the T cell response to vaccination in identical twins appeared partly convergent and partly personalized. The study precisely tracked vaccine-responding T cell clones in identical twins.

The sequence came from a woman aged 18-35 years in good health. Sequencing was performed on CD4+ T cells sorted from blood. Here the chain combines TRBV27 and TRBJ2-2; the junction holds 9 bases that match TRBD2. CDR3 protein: CASSLAGGPGTGELFF. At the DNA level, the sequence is TGTGCCAGCAGTTTAGCGGGAGGGCCGGGCACCGGGGAGCTGTTTTTT.